A single count supports the clone carrying this T cell receptor beta chain. Its antigen is not identified. This CDR3 fails to terminate in the conserved phenylalanine or tryptophan, so it likely reflects a read error. This sample was taken from a study of T cells after yellow fever vaccination. Overall study context: Preparation of the low-cell-number fractions used SMART-Seq v4 Ultra Low Input.

Production of TCR cDNA was by 5'RACE template switching, which also added a universal primer site and UMIs. TCRdb fed the 5' RACE reads into MiXCR, producing one record per CDR3 protein. Here the sample spans around 600,000 distinct CDR3 sequences, approximately 13% being singletons. CDR3 size: 15 residues. V was pared by 0 bases and J by 4 bases, with 13 bases between. Germline V gives CDR1 DFQATT, CDR2 SNEGSKA (reference sequence). Study-wide findings and caveats: Reappearing after the booster were most of the clones from primary vaccination (roughly 96% CD4, about 87% CD8). Clonotype sharing between CD4 and CD8 compartments was small.

This chain connects TRBV20-1 to TRBJ1-3; weak D call: TRBD1 (6 bases). The starting material was PBMCs, obtained on the day of the yellow fever booster vaccination. This clonotype was sampled from a man aged 25-45 years who received the YFV17D yellow fever vaccine. This chain's CDR3 is CSARDGQSPGNTIYS. Written as DNA, the CDR3 is TGCAGTGCTAGAGATGGACAGTCACCAGGAAACACCATATATTCT.